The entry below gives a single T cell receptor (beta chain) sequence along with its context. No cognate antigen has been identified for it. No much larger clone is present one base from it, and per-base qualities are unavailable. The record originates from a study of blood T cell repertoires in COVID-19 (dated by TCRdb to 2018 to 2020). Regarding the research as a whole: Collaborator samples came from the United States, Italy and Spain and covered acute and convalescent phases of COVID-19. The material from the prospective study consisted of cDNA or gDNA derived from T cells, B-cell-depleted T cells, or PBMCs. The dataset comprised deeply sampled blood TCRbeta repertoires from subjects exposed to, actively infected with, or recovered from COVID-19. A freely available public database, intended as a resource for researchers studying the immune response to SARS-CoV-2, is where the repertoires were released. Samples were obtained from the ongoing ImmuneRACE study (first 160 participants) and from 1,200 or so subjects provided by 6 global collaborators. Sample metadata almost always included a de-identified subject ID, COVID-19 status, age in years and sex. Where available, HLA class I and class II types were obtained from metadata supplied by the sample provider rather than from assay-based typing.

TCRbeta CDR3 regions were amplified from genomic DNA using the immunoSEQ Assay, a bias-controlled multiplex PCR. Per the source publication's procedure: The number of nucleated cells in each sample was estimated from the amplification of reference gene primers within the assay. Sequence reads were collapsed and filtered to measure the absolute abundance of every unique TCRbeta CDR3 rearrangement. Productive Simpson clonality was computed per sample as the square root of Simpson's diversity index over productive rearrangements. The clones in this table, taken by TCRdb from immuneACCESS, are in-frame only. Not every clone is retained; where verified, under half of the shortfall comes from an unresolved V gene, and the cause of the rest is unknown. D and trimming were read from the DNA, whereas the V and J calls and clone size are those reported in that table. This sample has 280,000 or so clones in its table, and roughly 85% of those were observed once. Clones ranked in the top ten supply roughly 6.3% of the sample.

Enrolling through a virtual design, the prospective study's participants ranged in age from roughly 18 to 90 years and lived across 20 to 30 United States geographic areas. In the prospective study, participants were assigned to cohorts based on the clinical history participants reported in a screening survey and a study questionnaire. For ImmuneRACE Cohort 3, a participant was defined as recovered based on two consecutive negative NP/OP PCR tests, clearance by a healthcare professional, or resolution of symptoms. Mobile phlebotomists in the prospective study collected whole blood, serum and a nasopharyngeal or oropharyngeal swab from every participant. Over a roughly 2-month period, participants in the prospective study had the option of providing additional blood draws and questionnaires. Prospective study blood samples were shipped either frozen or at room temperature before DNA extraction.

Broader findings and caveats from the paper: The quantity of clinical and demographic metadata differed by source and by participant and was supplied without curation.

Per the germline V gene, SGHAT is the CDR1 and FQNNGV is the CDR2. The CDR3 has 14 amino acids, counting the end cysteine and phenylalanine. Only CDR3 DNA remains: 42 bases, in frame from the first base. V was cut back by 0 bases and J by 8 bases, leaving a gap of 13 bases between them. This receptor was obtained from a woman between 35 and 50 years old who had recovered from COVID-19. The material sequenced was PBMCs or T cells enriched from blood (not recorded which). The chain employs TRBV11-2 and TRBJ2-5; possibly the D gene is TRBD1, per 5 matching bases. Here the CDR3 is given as CASSLDPRGSTQYF. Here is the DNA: TGTGCCAGCAGCTTAGATCCAAGGGGCAGCACCCAGTACTTC.